Below are 23 T cell receptor beta chains sequenced from a single sample in a study of regulatory T cells in long-lasting Graves disease. Time point indicated: newly diagnosed GD, antithyroid drugs for less than 3 months. The TCR library was prepared using RNA isolated from PBMCs. CDR3-region Arm-PCR and iRepertoire HTBI primers produced the TCR beta libraries. TCRdb reanalysed the multiplex PCR reads using MiXCR and keeps one entry per CDR3 protein. The sample lists under 400,000 distinct CDR3 sequences; over 15% were seen once. The same data also contributed to another study, on T cells in Graves' hyperthyroidism and ophthalmopathy.

This specimen was peripheral blood mononuclear cells (PBMCs), taken at new diagnosis, from a patient treated with antithyroid drugs. All receptors derive from a middle-aged man with Graves disease.

The rearrangement uses TRBV4-1 and TRBJ2-7; D assignment may be TRBD1 or TRBD2 (5 bases each). V lost 4 bases and J lost 7, with 17 bases in between. Per the germline V gene, CDR1 is MGHRA and CDR2 is YSYEKL. This CDR3 is 14 amino acids long. CDR3 region: CASSRGSLFNEQYF. The CDR3, as DNA: TGCGCCAGCAGCCGGGGGTCTTTATTCAATGAGCAGTACTTC.

This clonotype appeared a few times. The chain employs TRBV7-2 and TRBJ1-6; 9 bases line up with TRBD1. Germline CDR1 reads SGHTA; CDR2 reads FQGNSA. The V and J ends lost 5 bases and 11 bases, in that order; junction bases with no gene match: 1. This CDR3 contains 12 residues. CDR3: CASSGTGPPLHF. The DNA for the CDR3 is TGTGCCAGCAGCGGGACAGGGCCACCCCTCCACTTT.

This clonotype appeared many times. This chain connects TRBV12-3 or TRBV12-4 to TRBJ2-1; 7 nucleotides align to TRBD2. CDR3 size: 16 residues. The V segment lost 3 bases and the J segment 0 bases; nucleotides outside the gene matches: 5. CDR3 nucleotides: TGTGCCAGCAGTTTCGGGGGAGGGAACTCCTACAATGAGCAGTTCTTC. Its translation is CASSFGGGNSYNEQFF.

The chain is built from TRBV7-2 and TRBJ2-7, with D possibly TRBD1 on 5 matching bases. V was clipped by 6 bases and J by 4 bases, with 7 bases between them. Per the germline V gene, CDR1 is SGHTA and CDR2 is FQGNSA. The CDR3 covers 11 residues. The CDR3 reads CASRRQYEQYF. CDR3 coding DNA: TGTGCCAGCAGAAGACAGTACGAGCAGTACTTC.

This clonotype was counted at least ten times. The chain joins TRBV29-1 to TRBJ1-1; the D is unclear. CDR3 length equals 13 residues. Trimming removed 5 bases at V and 1 base at J, with 11 bases between. Germline V lookup: CDR1 SQVTM, CDR2 ANQGSEA. For the CDR3, the DNA is TGCAGCGTTCGACTCGGCGGGAACACTGAAGCTTTCTTT. Translating gives CSVRLGGNTEAFF. The whole variable domain, remainder taken from reference TRBV29-1 and TRBJ1-1, is SAVISQKPSRDICQRGTSLTIQCQVDSQVTMMFWYRQQPGQSLTLIATANQGSEATYESGFVIDKFPISRPNLTFSTLTVSNMSPEDSSIYLCSVRLGGNTEAFFGQGTRLTVV.

There are a few counts of this clonotype. This rearrangement joins TRBV29-1 to TRBJ1-1; no firm D call. Trimming shortened V by 1 base and J by 10 bases, and 13 bases separated the two germline ends. The CDR3 sequence is 12 residues long. Germline V gene sequence: CDR1 SQVTM, CDR2 ANQGSEA. Written as DNA, the CDR3 is TGCAGCGTTGAAGTACCCGCCGGGATAGCTTTCTTT. This translates into CSVEVPAGIAFF.

This clonotype turned up a few times. This sequence joins TRBV10-2 and TRBJ2-2; perhaps TRBD1 as D (5 bases). CDR1 WSHSY and CDR2 SAAADI come from the germline V gene. The V gene lost 11 bases and the J gene lost 1 base, with 14 bases spanning the gap. This CDR3 is 14 amino acids long. The CDR3 DNA sequence: TGCGCCGGCATGAGGACACTGAACACCGGGGAGCTGTTTTTT. It is translated as CAGMRTLNTGELFF.

This clonotype has a count of ten or more. The chain carries TRBV28 and TRBJ1-4; TRBD1 matches 9 bases. This CDR3 has 16 residues. Trimming cost V 7 bases and J 6 bases; bases outside gene matches: 12. CDR1 and CDR2 from the germline V gene are MDHEN and SYDVKM. In DNA form, the CDR3 reads TGTGCCAGCACCTCCCCGGGACAGGGTTCGGATGAAAAACTGTTTTTT. Its protein product is CASTSPGQGSDEKLFF.

This clonotype was counted many times. V usage is TRBV20-1 and J usage is TRBJ2-3; D is uncertain. Trimming pared 6 bases from V and 3 bases from J, leaving 16 bases between. This CDR3 region has 14 residues. Germline values: CDR1 DFQATT, CDR2 SNEGSKA (reference sequence). The CDR3 here is CSALGPFSTDTQYF. The CDR3 DNA sequence: TGCAGTGCCCTAGGCCCTTTTAGTACAGATACGCAGTATTTT.

In this sample, this clonotype turned up many times. This chain joins TRBV30 and TRBJ1-6; 8 nucleotides line up with TRBD1. The germline V gene has CDR1 GTSNPN and CDR2 SVGIG (reference sequence). J was trimmed by 4 bases and V by 3 bases; bases with no gene match: 2. The CDR3 runs to 14 residues. CDR3 bases: TGTGCCTGGAGGACAGGGGCTTATAATTCACCCCTCCACTTT. Protein sequence: CAWRTGAYNSPLHF.

There are a few counts of this clonotype. The chain recombines TRBV2 with TRBJ2-1; TRBD1 matches at 7 bases. The CDR3 totals 15 residues. CDR1 and CDR2 from the germline V gene are SNHLY and FYNNEI. V shed 5 bases, J shed 7 bases, and the junction held 11 bases outside the gene matches. The CDR3 DNA reads TGTGCCAGCAGTAAAGACAGGGCCGGCTTTAATGAGCAGTTCTTC. This translates into CASSKDRAGFNEQFF.

V and J are TRBV4-2 and TRBJ1-3; the match to TRBD1 covers 8 bases. The CDR3 covers 15 residues. The germline V gene encodes CDR1 LGHNA and CDR2 YNFKEQ. The junction had 5 bases not matched to a gene; V was cut back by 3 bases and J by 4 bases. The CDR3 region is CASSQGTGGGNTIYF. The DNA for the CDR3 is TGTGCCAGCAGCCAGGGGACAGGCGGAGGAAACACCATATATTTT.

This clonotype was observed at least ten times. The rearrangement uses TRBV9 and TRBJ1-1; possibly TRBD1 for D (6 bases). V was shortened by 0 bases and J by 3 bases, with 12 bases between the two germline ends. There are 15 residues in the CDR3. CDR1 SGDLS and CDR2 YYNGEE come from the germline V gene. In DNA, the CDR3 is TGTGCCAGCAGCGTAGGATCGGGGGCCTACACTGAAGCTTTCTTT. The encoded protein is CASSVGSGAYTEAFF.

This clonotype was picked up many times. J is TRBJ2-7 and V is TRBV6-1; 10 bases align to TRBD2. The V gene's germline CDR1 is MNHNS and CDR2 SASEGT. V dropped 5 bases and J dropped 3; count of bases not matched to a gene: 1. This CDR3 comprises 13 residues. The DNA of the CDR3 is TGTGCCAGCAGTCGACTAGCGGGCTACGAGCAGTACTTC. Translation: CASSRLAGYEQYF.

This clonotype was recorded at least ten times. The genes are TRBV20-1 and TRBJ2-7; 12 nucleotides align to TRBD2. Germline lookup yields CDR1 DFQATT and CDR2 SNEGSKA (reference sequence). Trimming took 0 bases from V and 2 from J; bases not matched to a gene: 8. This CDR3 has 17 residues. As DNA, the CDR3 is TGCAGTGCTAGAGAGGAACCTAGCGGGGGGGGCGCCTACGAGCAGTACTTC. This sequence encodes CSAREEPSGGGAYEQYF.

In regard to this clonotype: With a far larger clone one base away, a read error is the likely cause. The chain links TRBV27 to TRBJ2-4; 8 nucleotides match TRBD2. Germline CDR1 MNHEY, CDR2 SMNVEV (reference sequence). This CDR3 region has 14 residues. CDR3 DNA sequence: TGTGCCAGCAGTTCCGGGACTAGTTTCAATGAGCGGTTCTTC. Its translation: CASSSGTSFNERFF.

This clonotype was observed a few times. A read error may explain this, as a much larger clone is one base away. This sequence joins TRBV6-2 or TRBV6-3 and TRBJ2-1; D is unresolved. Germline assignment: CDR1 MNHEY and CDR2 SVGEGT. Trimming removed 9 bases at V and 6 bases at J, with 30 bases between. The CDR3 totals 18 residues. The CDR3 reads CARNLSDGMLPGSNEQFF. CDR3 in DNA: TGTGCCAGAAATTTATCGGACGGTATGCTCCCCGGCTCCAATGAGCAGTTCTTC.

This clonotype has only a few counts. The chain joins TRBV12-3 or TRBV12-4 to TRBJ1-4, with a tentative D call TRBD1 (6 bases). Trimming cost V 0 bases and J 5 bases, with 13 bases left between them. CDR3 size: 16 residues. The CDR3 DNA sequence: TGTGCCAGCAGTTTAGCGCTCGGGGGCTTCAATGAAAAACTGTTTTTT. It yields the protein CASSLALGGFNEKLFF.

The chain couples TRBV5-1 to TRBJ2-7, with 8 bases fitting TRBD1. V shed 0 bases and J 6 bases; nucleotides not matched to a gene: 5. Germline assignment: CDR1 SGHRS and CDR2 YFSETQ. This CDR3 comprises 14 residues. CDR3 nucleotides: TGCGCCAGCAGCTTGGCCAGGGACAGGTTCGAGCAGTACTTC. Translating gives CASSLARDRFEQYF. The full variable domain, rest sourced from reference TRBV5-1 and TRBJ2-7, is KAGVTQTPRYLIKTRGQQVTLSCSPISGHRSVSWYQQTPGQGLQFLFEYFSETQRNKGNFPGRFSGRQFSNSRSEMNVSTLELGDSALYLCASSLARDRFEQYFGPGTRLTVT.

As to this clonotype: A read error may explain this, as a much larger clone is one base away. J is TRBJ2-7 and V is TRBV4-1; TRBD1 matches 10 bases. The CDR3 contains 15 residues. The germline gives CDR1 MGHRA, CDR2 YSYEKL. The CDR3: CAGSQAGTGAYEQYF. CDR3 DNA sequence: TGCGCCGGCAGCCAAGCCGGGACAGGGGCCTACGAGCAGTACTTC.

Comment on this clonotype: A much larger clone is a single base away; this may be a read error. Since the CDR3 does not end with the conserved phenylalanine or tryptophan, this likely comes from a read error. The chain has TRBV28 and TRBJ1-5; the D is unclear. The CDR3 consists of 15 residues. Trimming took off 3 bases at V and 5 bases at J, with 14 bases between the two ends. Germline CDR1 reads MDHEN; CDR2 reads SYDVKM. CDR3 DNA: TGTGCCAGCAGTTTGGCGGAAAGGCGTCATCAGCCCCAGCATATT. Its protein product is CASSLAERRHQPQHI.

This clonotype was found many times. The chain links TRBV28 to TRBJ1-5, with TRBD1 matching over 9 bases. This CDR3 spans 15 amino acids. V was clipped by 5 bases and J by 0 bases; unmatched bases: 2. Germline CDR1 and CDR2: MDHEN and SYDVKM. CDR3 nucleotides: TGTGCCAGCAGTCGGACAGGGGATAGCAATCAGCCCCAGCATTTT. It specifies CASSRTGDSNQPQHF.

This clonotype was counted at least ten times. The chain recombines TRBV12-3 or TRBV12-4 with TRBJ2-6, with D unclear. CDR3 size: 15 residues. V lost 6 bases, J lost 0 bases, and 9 bases lay in between. CDR3 amino acids: CASRDGNSGANVLTF. CDR3 in DNA: TGTGCCAGCAGAGACGGTAACTCTGGGGCCAACGTCCTGACTTTC.